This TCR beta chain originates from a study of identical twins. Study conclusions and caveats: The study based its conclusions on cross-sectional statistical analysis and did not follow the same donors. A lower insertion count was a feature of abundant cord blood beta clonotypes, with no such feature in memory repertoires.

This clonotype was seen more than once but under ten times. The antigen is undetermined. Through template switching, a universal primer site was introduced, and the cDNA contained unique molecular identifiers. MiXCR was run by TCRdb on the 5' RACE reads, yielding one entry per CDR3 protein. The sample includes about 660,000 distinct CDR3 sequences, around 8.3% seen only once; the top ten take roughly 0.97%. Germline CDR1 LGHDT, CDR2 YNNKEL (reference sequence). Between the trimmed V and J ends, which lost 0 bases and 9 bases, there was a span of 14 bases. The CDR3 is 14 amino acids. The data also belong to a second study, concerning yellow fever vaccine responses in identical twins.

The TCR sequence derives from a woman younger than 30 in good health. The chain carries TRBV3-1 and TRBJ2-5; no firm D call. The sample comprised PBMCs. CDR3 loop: CASSQEVGPWAQYF. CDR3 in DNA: TGTGCCAGCAGCCAAGAGGTGGGCCCCTGGGCCCAGTACTTC.